This T cell receptor beta chain was captured in a study of control samples from healthy donors and cancer patients. This CDR3 spans 15 amino acids. V trimming: 5 bases; J trimming: 4 bases; junction bases outside the gene matches: 5. CDR1 LNHDA and CDR2 SQIVND come from the germline V gene (reference sequence). The repertoire was sequenced with immunoSEQ multiplex PCR; TCRdb's copy has only in-frame clones and lacks some. The profile covers around 58,000 clones, with roughly 87% appearing a single time and roughly 3.8% taken by the ten largest. The sample was blood. The chain employs TRBV19 and TRBJ2-1; 10 nucleotides align to TRBD2. This clonotype originated in a middle-aged man in good health. CDR3 DNA: TGTGCCAGTAGTCCTCAGCGGGAGGGTTACAATGAGCAGTTCTTC. Translated, it gives CASSPQREGYNEQFF.